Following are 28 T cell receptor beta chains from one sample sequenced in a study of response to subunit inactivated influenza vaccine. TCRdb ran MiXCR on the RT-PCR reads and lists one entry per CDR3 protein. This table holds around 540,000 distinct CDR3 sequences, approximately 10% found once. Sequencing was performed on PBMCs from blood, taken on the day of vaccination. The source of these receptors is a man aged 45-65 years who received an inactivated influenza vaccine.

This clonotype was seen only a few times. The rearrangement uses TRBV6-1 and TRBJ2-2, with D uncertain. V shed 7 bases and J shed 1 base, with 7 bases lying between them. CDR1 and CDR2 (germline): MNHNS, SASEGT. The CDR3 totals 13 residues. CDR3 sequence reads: CASKEENTGELFF. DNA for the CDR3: TGTGCCAGCAAAGAGGAGAACACCGGGGAGCTGTTTTTT.

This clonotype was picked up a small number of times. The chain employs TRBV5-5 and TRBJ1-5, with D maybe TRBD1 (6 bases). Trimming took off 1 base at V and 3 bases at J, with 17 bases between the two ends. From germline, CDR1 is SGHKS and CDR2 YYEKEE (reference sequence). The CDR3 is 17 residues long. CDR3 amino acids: CASSLRPDRWNNQPQHF. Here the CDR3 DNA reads TGTGCCAGCAGCTTGCGACCGGACAGATGGAACAATCAGCCCCAGCATTTT. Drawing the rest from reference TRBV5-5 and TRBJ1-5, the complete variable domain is DAGVTQSPTHLIKTRGQQVTLRCSPISGHKSVSWYQQVLGQGPQFIFQYYEKEERGRGNFPDRFSARQFPNYSSELNVNALLLGDSALYLCASSLRPDRWNNQPQHFGDGTRLSIL.

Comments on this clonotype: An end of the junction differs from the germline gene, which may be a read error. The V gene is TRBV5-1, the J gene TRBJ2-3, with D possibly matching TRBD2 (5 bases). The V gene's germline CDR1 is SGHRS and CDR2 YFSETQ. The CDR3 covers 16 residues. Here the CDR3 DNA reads TGCGCCAGCAACTTGGCCGTATTCGGGGGCACAGATACGCAGTATTTT. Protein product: CASNLAVFGGTDTQYF.

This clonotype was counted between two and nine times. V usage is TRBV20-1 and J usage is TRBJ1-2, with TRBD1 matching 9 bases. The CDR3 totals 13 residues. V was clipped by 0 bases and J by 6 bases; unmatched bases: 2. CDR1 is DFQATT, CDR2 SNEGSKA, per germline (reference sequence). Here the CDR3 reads CSAREWTGDGYTF. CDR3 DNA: TGCAGTGCTAGAGAATGGACAGGGGATGGCTACACCTTC.

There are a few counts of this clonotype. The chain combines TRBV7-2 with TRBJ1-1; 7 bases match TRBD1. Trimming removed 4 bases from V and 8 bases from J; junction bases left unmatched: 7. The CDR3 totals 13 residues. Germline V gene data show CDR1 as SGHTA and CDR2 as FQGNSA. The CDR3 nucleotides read TGTGCCAGCAGCTCACAGGGGACTGGGGAAGCTTTCTTT. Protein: CASSSQGTGEAFF.

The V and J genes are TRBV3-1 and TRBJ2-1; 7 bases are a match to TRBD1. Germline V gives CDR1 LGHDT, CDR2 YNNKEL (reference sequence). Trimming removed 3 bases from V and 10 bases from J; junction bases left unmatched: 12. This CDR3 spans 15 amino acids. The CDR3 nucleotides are TGTGCCAGCAGCCAGGGCCCCACAGGGGAAGGAGAGCAGTTCTTC. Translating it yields CASSQGPTGEGEQFF.

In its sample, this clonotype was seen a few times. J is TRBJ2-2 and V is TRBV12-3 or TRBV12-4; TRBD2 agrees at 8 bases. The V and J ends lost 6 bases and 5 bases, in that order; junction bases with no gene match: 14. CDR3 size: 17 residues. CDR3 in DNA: TGTGCCAGCAGCCTCCGGGAAGCGGGAGTTCGGACCGGGGAGCTGTTTTTT. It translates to CASSLREAGVRTGELFF.

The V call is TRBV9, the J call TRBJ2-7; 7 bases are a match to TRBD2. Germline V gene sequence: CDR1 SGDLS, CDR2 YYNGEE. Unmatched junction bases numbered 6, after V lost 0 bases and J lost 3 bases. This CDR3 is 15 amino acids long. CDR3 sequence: CASSVGVAGLYEQYF. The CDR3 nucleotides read TGTGCCAGCAGCGTAGGGGTAGCGGGCCTCTACGAGCAGTACTTC.

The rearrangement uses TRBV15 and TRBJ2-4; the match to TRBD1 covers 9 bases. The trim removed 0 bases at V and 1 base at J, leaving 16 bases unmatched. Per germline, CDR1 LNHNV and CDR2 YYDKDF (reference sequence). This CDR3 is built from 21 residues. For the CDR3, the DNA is TGTGCCACCAGCAGAGATGAAAGGTTCGGGACAGGGAGAGGGGCCAAAAACATTCAGTACTTC. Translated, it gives CATSRDERFGTGRGAKNIQYF.

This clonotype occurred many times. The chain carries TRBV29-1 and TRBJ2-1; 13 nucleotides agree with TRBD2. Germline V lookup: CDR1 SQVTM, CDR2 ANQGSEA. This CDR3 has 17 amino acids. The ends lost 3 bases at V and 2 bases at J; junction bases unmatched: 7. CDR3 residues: CSVEGGLAGETYNEQFF. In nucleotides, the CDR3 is TGCAGCGTTGAGGGCGGACTAGCGGGAGAGACCTACAATGAGCAGTTCTTC.

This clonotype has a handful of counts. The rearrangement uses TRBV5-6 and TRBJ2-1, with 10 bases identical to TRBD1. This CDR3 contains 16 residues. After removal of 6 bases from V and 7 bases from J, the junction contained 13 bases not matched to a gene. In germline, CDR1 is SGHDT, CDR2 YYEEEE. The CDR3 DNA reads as TGTGCCAGCAACCAACGCGGGACAGGGGCTGGGAATGAGCAGTTCTTC. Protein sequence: CASNQRGTGAGNEQFF.

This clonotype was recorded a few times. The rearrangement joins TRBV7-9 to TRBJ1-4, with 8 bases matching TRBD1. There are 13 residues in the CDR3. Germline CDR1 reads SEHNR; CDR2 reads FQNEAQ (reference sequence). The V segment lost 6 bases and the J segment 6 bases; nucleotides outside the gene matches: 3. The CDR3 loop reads CASRGQGDEKLFF. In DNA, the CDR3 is TGTGCCAGCAGAGGACAGGGTGATGAAAAACTGTTTTTT.

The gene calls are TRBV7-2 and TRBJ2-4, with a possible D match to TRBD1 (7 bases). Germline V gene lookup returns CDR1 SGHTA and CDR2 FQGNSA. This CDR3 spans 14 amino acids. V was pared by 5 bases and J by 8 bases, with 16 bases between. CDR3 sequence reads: CASSQTGRKYIQYF. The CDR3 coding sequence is TGTGCCAGCAGCCAGACAGGGAGGAAGTACATTCAGTACTTC.

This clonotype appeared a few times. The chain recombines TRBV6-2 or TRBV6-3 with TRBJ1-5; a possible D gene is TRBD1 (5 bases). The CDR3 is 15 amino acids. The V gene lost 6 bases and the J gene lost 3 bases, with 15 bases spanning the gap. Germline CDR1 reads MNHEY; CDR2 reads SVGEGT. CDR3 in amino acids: CASRGAGGDNQPQHF. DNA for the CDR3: TGTGCCAGCAGAGGAGCTGGGGGTGACAATCAGCCCCAGCATTTT.

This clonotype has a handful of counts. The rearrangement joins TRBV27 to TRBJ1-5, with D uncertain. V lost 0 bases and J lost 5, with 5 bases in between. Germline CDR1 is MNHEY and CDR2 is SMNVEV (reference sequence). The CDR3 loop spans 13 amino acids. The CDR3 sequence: CASSLSVHQPQHF. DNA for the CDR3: TGTGCCAGCAGTTTATCAGTCCATCAGCCCCAGCATTTT.

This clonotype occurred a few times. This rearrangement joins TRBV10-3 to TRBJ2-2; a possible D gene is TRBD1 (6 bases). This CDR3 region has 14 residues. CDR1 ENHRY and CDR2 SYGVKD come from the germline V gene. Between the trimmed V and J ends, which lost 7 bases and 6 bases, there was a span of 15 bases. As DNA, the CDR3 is TGTGCCATCAAGGGGGAGCGGCTGGCCGGGGAGCTGTTTTTT. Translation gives CAIKGERLAGELFF.

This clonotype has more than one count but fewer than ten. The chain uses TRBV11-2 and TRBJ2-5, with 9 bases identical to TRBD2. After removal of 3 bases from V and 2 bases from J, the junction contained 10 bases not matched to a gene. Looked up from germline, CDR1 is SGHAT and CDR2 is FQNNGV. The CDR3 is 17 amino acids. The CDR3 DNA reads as TGTGCCAGCAGCTTGGGCACAGCGGGAGGAAGGCAAGAGACCCAGTACTTC. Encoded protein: CASSLGTAGGRQETQYF.

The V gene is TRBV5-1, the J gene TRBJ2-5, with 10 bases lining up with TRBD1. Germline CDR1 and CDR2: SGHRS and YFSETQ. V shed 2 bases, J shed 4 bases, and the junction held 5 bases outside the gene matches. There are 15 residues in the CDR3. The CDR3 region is CASSFGTGVRETQYF. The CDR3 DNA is TGCGCCAGCAGCTTCGGGACAGGGGTGCGAGAGACCCAGTACTTC.

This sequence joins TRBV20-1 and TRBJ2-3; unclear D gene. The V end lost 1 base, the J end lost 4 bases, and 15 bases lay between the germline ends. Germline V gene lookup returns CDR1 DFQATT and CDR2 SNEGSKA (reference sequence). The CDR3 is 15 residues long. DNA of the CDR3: TGCAGTGCTAGAGGGCTTCGGAACCTCCCAGATACGCAGTATTTT. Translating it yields CSARGLRNLPDTQYF.

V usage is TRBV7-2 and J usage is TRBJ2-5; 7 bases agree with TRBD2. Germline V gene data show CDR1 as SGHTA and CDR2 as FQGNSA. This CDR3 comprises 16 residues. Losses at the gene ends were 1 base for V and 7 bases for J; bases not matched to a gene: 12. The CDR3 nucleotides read TGTGCCAGCAGCTTAGATCCGGGGGGAGCGGGCGTGACCCAGTACTTC. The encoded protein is CASSLDPGGAGVTQYF. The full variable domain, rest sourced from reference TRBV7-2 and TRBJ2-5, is GAGVSQSPSNKVTEKGKDVELRCDPISGHTALYWYRQSLGQGLEFLIYFQGNSAPDKSGLPSDRFSAERTGGSVSTLTIQRTQQEDSAVYLCASSLDPGGAGVTQYFGPGTRLLVL.

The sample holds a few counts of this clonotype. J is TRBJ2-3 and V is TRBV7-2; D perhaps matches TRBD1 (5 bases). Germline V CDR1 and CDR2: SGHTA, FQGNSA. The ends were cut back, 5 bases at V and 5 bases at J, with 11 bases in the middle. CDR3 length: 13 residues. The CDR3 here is CASSASQGDTQYF. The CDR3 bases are TGTGCCAGCAGCGCAAGTCAGGGAGATACGCAGTATTTT.

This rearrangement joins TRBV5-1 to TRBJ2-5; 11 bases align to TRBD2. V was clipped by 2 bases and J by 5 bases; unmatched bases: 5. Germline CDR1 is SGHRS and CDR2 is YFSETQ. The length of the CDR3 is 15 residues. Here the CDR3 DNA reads TGCGCCAGCAGCTTTAGTAGCGGGAGGGTCGAGACCCAGTACTTC. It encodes CASSFSSGRVETQYF.

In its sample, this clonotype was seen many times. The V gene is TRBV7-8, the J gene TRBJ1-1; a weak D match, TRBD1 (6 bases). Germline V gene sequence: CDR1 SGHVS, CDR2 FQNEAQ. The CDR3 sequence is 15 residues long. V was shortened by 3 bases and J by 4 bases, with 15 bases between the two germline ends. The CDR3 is CASSFEVAGATEAFF. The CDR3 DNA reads TGTGCCAGCAGCTTTGAGGTAGCAGGGGCCACTGAAGCTTTCTTT.

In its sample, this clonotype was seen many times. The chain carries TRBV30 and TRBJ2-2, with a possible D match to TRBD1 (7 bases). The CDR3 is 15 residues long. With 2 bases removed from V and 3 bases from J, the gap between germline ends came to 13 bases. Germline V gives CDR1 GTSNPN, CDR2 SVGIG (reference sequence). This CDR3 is CAWSRRDSDTGELFF. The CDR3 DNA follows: TGTGCCTGGAGTCGGCGGGACAGCGACACCGGGGAGCTGTTTTTT. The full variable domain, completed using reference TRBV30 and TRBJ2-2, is SQTIHQWPATLVQPVGSPLSLECTVEGTSNPNLYWYRQAAGRGLQLLFYSVGIGQISSEVPQNLSASRPQDRQFILSSKKLLLSDSGFYLCAWSRRDSDTGELFFGEGSRLTVL.

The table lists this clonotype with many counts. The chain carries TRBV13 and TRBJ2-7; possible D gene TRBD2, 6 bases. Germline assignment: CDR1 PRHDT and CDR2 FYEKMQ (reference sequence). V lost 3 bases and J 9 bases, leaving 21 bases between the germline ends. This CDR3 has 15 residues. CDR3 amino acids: CASSLGVAVDGAQYF. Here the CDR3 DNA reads TGTGCCAGCAGCTTGGGAGTAGCGGTAGACGGGGCGCAGTACTTC. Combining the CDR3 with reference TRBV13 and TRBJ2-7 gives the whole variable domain AAGVIQSPRHLIKEKRETATLKCYPIPRHDTVYWYQQGPGQDPQFLISFYEKMQSDKGSIPDRFSAQQFSDYHSELNMSSLELGDSALYFCASSLGVAVDGAQYFGPGTRLTVT.

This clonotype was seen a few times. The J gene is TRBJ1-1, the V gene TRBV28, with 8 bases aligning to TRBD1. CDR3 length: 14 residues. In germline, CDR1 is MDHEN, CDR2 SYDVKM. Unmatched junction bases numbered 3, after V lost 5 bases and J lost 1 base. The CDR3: CASSRQGRNTEAFF. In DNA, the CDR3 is TGTGCCAGCAGTCGACAGGGGAGGAACACTGAAGCTTTCTTT.

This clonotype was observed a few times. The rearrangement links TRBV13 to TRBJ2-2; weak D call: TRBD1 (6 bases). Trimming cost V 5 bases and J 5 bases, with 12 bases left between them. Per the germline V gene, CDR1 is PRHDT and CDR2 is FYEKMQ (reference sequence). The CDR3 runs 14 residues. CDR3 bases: TGTGCCAGCAGCACCGAGAGGGGGACCGGGGAGCTGTTTTTT. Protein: CASSTERGTGELFF.

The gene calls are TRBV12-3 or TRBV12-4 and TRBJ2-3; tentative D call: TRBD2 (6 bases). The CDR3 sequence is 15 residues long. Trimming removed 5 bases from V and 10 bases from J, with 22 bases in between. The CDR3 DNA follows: TGTGCCAGCAGTCCCGGGACTGACGCAGGCGAGGCGCAGTATTTT. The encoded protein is CASSPGTDAGEAQYF.